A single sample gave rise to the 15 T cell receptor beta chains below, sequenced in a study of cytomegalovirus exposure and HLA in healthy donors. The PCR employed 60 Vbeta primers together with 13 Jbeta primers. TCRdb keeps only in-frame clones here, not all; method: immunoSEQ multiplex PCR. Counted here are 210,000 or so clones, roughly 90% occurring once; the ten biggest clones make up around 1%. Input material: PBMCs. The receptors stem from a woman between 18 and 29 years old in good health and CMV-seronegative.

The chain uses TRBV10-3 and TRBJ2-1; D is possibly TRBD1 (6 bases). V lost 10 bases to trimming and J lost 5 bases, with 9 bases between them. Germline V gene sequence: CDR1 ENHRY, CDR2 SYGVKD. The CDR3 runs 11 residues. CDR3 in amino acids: CATQGNNEQFF. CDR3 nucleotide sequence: TGTGCCACCCAGGGGAACAATGAGCAGTTCTTC.

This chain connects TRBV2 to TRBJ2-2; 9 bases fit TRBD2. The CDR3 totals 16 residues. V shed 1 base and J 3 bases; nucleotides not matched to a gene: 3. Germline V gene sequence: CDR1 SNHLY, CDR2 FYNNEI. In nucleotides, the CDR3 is TGTGCCAGCAGTGAAGTCGCGGGGGGGCACACCGGGGAGCTGTTTTTT. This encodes CASSEVAGGHTGELFF.

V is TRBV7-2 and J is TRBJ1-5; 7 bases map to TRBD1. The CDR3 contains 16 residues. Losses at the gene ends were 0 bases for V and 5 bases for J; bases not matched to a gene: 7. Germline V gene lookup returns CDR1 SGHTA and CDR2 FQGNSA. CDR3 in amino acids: CASSLAPGQGDQPQHF. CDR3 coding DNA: TGTGCCAGCAGCTTAGCCCCGGGTCAGGGGGATCAGCCCCAGCATTTT.

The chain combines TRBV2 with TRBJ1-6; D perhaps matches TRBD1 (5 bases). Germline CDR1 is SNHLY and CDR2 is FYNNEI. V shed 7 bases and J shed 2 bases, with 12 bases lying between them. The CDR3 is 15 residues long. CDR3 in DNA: TGTGCCAGCACCTTGACAGATACCTATAATTCACCCCTCCACTTT. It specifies CASTLTDTYNSPLHF.

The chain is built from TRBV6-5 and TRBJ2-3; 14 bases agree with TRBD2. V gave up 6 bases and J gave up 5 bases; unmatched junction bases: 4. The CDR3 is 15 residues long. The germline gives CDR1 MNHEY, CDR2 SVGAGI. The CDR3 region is CASRGLAGGQDTQYF. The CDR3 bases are TGTGCCAGCAGAGGACTAGCGGGAGGTCAAGATACGCAGTATTTT.

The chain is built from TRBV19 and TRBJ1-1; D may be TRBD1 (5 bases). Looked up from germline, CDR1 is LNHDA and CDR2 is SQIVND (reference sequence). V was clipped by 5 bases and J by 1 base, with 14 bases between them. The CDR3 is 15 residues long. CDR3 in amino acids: CASSRARTRNTEAFF. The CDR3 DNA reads TGTGCCAGTAGTCGCGCGAGGACAAGGAACACTGAAGCTTTCTTT.

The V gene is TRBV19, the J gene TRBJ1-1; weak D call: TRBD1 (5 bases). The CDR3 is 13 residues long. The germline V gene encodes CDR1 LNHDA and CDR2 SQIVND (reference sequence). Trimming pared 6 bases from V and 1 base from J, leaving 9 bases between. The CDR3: CASSLGPNTEAFF. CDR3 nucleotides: TGTGCCAGTAGCTTGGGGCCGAACACTGAAGCTTTCTTT.

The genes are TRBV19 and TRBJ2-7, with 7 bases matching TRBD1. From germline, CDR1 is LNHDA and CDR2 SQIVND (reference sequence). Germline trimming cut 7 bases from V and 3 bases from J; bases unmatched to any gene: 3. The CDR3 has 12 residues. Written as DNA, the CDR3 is TGTGCCAGTATGCCAGGGGGCTACGAGCAGTACTTC. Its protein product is CASMPGGYEQYF.

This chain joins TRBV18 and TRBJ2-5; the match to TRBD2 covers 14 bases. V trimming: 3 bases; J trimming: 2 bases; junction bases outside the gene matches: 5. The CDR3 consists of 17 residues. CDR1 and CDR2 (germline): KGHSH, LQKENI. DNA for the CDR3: TGTGCCAGCTCACCTTTAGGACTAGCGGGGGGTCAAGAGACCCAGTACTTC. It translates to CASSPLGLAGGQETQYF.

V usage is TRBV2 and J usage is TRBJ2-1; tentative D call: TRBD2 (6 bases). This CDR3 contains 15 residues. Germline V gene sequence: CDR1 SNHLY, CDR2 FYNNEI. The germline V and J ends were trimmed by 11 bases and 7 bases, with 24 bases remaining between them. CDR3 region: CASLRGEGRSNEQFF. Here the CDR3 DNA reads TGTGCCTCTTTAAGGGGCGAGGGGAGGTCGAATGAGCAGTTCTTC.

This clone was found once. The CDR3 sequence is CASVRHGTEAFF. The CDR3 region has the DNA TGTGCCAGCGTTCGCCACGGCACTGAAGCTTTCTTT. This chain connects TRBV6-5 to TRBJ1-1; D unresolved. Per the germline V gene, CDR1 is MNHEY and CDR2 is SVGAGI. The CDR3 is 12 amino acids. V lost 8 bases to trimming and J lost 4 bases, with 11 bases between them.

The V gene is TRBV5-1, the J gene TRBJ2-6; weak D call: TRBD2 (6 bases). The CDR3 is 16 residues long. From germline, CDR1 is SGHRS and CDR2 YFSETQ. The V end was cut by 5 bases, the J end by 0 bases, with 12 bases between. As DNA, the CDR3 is TGCGCCAGCAGTCAGGGACTGAACTCTGGGGCCAACGTCCTGACTTTC. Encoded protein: CASSQGLNSGANVLTF.

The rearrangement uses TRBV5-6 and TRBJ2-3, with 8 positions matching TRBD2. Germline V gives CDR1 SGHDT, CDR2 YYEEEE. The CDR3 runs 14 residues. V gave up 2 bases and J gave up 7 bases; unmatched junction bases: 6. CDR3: CASSLAGVLNTQYF. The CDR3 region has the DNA TGTGCCAGCAGCTTAGCGGGAGTTCTTAATACGCAGTATTTT. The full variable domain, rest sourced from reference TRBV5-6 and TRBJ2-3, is DAGVTQSPTHLIKTRGQQVTLRCSPKSGHDTVSWYQQALGQGPQFIFQYYEEEERQRGNFPDRFSGHQFPNYSSELNVNALLLGDSALYLCASSLAGVLNTQYFGPGTRLTVL.

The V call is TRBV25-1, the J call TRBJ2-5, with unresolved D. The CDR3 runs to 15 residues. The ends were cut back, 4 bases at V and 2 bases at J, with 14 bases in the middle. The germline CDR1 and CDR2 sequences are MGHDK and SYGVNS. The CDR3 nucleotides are TGTGCCAGCAGTGGTAGGAGTGGAAAGCAAGAGACCCAGTACTTC. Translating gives CASSGRSGKQETQYF.

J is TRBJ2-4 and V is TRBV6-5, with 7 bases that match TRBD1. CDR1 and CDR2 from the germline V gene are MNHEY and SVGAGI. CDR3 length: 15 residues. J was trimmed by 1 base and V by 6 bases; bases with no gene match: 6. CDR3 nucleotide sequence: TGTGCCAGCAGAAGGGGGCTTGAGGCCAAAAACATTCAGTACTTC. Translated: CASRRGLEAKNIQYF.